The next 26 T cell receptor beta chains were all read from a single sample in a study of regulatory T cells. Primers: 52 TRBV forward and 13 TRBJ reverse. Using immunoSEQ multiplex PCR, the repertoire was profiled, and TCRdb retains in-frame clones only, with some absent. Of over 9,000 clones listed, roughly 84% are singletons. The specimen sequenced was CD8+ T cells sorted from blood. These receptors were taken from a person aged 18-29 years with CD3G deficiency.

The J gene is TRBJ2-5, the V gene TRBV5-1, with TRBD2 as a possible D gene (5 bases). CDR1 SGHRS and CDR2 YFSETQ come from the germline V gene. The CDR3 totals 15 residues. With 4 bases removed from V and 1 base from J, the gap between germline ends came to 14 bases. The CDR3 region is CASSPGRGFQETQYF. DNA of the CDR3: TGCGCCAGCAGCCCGGGTCGGGGATTCCAAGAGACCCAGTACTTC.

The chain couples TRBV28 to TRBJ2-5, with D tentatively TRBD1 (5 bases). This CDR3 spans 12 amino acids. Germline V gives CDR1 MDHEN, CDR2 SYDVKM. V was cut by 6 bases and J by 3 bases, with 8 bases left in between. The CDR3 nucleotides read TGTGCCAGCAGCAAGACAGAAGAGACCCAGTACTTC. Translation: CASSKTEETQYF.

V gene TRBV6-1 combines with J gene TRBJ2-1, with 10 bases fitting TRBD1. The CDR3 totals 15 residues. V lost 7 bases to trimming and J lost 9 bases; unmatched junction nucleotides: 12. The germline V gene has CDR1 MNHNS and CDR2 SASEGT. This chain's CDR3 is CASTPPDRGWVEQFF. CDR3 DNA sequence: TGTGCCAGCACCCCCCCGGACAGGGGGTGGGTTGAGCAGTTCTTC.

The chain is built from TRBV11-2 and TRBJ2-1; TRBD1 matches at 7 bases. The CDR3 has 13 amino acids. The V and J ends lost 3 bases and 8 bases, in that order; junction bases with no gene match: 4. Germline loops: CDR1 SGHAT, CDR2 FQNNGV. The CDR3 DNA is TGTGCCAGCAGCTTCCAAGGGGGCGATGAGCAGTTCTTC. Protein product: CASSFQGGDEQFF.

CDR3 in DNA: TGTGCCAGCAGTCACCTGGGACAGCCCCCCTACGAGCAGTACTTC. It yields the protein CASSHLGQPPYEQYF. The chain has TRBV28 and TRBJ2-7, with TRBD1 identical over 7 bases. Germline values: CDR1 MDHEN, CDR2 SYDVKM. The CDR3 is 15 residues long. The V gene end was trimmed by 5 bases and the J gene end by 2 bases; junction bases not matched to a gene: 9.

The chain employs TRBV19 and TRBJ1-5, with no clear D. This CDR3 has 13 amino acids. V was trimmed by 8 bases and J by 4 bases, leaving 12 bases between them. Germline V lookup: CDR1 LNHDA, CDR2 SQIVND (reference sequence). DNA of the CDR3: TGTGCCAGTGGTTTGGGGATGAATCAGCCCCAGCATTTT. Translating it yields CASGLGMNQPQHF.

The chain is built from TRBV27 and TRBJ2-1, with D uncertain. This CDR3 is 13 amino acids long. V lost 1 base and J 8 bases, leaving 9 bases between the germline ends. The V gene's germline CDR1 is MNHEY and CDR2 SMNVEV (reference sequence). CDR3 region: CASSLFVGYEQFF. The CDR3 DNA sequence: TGTGCCAGCAGTTTATTTGTAGGCTATGAGCAGTTCTTC.

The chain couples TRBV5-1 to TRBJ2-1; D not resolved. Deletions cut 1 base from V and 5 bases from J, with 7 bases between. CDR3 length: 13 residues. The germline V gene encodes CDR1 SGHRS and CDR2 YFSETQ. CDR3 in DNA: TGCGCCAGCAGCTTGTTAGGGAACAATGAGCAGTTCTTC. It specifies CASSLLGNNEQFF.

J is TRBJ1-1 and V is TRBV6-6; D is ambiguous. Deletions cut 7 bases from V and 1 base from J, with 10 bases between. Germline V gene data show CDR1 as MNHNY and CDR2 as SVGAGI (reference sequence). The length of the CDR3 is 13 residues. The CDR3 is CASIRDGNTEAFF. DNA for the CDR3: TGTGCCAGCATTAGAGACGGGAACACTGAAGCTTTCTTT.

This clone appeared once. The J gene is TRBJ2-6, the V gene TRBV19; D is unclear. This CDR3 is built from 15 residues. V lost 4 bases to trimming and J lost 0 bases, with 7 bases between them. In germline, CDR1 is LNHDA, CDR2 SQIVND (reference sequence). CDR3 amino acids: CASSKGPSGANVLTF. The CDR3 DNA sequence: TGTGCCAGTAGTAAGGGTCCCTCTGGGGCCAACGTCCTGACTTTC.

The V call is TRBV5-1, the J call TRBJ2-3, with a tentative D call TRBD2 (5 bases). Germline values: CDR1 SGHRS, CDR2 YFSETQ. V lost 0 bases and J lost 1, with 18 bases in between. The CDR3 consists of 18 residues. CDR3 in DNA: TGCGCCAGCAGCTTGGGTATAGGGCTAGCTTCTGGCACAGATACGCAGTATTTT. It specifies CASSLGIGLASGTDTQYF.

This CDR3 is CASSWGGGAYEQYF. In DNA form, the CDR3 reads TGTGCCAGCAGTTGGGGGGGAGGTGCCTACGAGCAGTACTTC. V and J are TRBV28 and TRBJ2-7; 7 bases match TRBD2. The germline V gene encodes CDR1 MDHEN and CDR2 SYDVKM. The ends lost 4 bases at V and 2 bases at J; junction bases unmatched: 5. This CDR3 has 14 amino acids.

CDR3 sequence reads: CASSYSIGGEAFF. Written as DNA, the CDR3 is TGTGCCAGCAGTTACTCTATCGGGGGCGAGGCTTTCTTT. This sequence joins TRBV6-6 and TRBJ1-1; perhaps TRBD1 as D (6 bases). Germline V gene lookup returns CDR1 MNHNY and CDR2 SVGAGI (reference sequence). V was cut by 0 bases and J by 11 bases, with 13 bases left in between. The CDR3 is 13 amino acids.

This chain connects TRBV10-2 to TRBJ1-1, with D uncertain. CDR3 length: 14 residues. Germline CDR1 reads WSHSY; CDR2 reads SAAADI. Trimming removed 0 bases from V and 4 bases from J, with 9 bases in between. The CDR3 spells CASSESHGFTEAFF. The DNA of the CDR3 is TGCGCCAGCAGTGAGTCTCATGGCTTCACTGAAGCTTTCTTT.

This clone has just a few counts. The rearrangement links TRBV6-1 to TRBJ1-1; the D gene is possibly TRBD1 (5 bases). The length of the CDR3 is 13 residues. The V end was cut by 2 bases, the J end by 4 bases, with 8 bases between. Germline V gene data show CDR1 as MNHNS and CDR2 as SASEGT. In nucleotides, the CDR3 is TGTGCCAGCAGTGAATGGGGCCCCACTGAAGCTTTCTTT. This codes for CASSEWGPTEAFF.

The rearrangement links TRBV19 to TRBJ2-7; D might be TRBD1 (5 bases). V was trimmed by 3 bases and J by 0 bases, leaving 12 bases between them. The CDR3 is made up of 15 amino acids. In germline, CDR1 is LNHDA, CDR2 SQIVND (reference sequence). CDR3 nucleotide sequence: TGTGCCAGTAGTATTACCAGTGACAGCTCCTACGAGCAGTACTTC. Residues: CASSITSDSSYEQYF.

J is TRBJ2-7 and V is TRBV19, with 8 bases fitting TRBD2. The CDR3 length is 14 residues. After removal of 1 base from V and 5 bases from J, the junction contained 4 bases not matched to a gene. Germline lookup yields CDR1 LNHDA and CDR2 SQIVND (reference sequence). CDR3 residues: CASSIGAGVHEQYF. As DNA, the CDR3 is TGTGCCAGTAGTATAGGAGCGGGGGTCCACGAGCAGTACTTC.

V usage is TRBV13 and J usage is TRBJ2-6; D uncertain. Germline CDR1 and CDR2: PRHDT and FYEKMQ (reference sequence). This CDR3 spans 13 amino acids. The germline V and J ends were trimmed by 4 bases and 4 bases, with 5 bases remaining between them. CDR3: CASSSRGANVLTF. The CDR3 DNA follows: TGTGCCAGCAGCTCCCGGGGGGCCAACGTCCTGACTTTC.

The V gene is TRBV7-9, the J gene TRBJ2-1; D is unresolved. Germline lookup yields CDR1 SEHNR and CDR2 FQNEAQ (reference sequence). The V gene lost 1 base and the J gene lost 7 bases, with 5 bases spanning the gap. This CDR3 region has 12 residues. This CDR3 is CASSLGRNEQFF. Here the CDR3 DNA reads TGTGCCAGCAGCTTAGGGCGGAATGAGCAGTTCTTC.

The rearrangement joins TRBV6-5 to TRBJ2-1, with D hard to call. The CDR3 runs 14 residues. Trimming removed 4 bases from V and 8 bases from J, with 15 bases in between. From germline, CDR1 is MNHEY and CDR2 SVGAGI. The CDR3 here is CASSLGLGSDEQFF. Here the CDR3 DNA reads TGTGCCAGCAGTTTAGGGTTGGGCTCCGATGAGCAGTTCTTC.

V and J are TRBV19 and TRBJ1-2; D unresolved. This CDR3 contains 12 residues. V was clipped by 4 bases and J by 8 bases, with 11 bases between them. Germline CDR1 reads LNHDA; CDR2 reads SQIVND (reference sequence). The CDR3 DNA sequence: TGTGCCAGTAGTACTGGGTACAGCGGCTACACCTTC. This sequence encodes CASSTGYSGYTF.

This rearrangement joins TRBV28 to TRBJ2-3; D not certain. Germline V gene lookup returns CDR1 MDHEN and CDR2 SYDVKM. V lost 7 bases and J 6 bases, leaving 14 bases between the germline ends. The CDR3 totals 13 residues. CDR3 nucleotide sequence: TGTGCCAGCAAGCACCGATCGATGGATACGCAGTATTTT. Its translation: CASKHRSMDTQYF. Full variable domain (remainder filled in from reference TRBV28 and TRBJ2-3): DVKVTQSSRYLVKRTGEKVFLECVQDMDHENMFWYRQDPGLGLRLIYFSYDVKMKEKGDIPEGYSVSREKKERFSLILESASTNQTSMYLCASKHRSMDTQYFGPGTRLTVL.

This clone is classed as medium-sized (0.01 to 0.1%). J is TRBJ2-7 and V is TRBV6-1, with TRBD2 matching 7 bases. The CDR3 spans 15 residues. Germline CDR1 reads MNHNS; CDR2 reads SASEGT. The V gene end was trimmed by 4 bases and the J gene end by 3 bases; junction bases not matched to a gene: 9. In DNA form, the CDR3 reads TGTGCCAGCAGTGGCTCACGGGGGGAAAGCTACGAGCAGTACTTC. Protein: CASSGSRGESYEQYF.

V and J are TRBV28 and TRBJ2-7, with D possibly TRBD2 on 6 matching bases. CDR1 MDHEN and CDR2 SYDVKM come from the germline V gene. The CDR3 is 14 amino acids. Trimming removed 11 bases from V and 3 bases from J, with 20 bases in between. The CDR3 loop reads CAAVPRGTNYEQYF. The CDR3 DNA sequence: TGTGCCGCCGTACCCCGGGGGACGAACTACGAGCAGTACTTC.

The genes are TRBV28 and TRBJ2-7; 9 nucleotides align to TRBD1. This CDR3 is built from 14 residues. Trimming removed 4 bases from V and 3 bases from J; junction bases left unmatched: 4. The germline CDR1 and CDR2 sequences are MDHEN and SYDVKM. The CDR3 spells CASSSPGQGYEQYF. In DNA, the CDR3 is TGTGCCAGCAGTTCCCCGGGACAGGGCTACGAGCAGTACTTC.

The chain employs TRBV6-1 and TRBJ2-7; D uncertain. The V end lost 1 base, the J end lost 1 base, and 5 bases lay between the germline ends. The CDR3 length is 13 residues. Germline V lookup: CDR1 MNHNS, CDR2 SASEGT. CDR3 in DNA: TGTGCCAGCAGTGAAGTAGTATCCTACGAGCAGTACTTC. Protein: CASSEVVSYEQYF.